This T cell receptor beta chain stems from a study of technical replicates of blood from a few donors. This table comes from immunoSEQ multiplex PCR, and its TCRdb copy is limited to in-frame clones, with some not included. Among 95,000 to 100,000 clones listed, almost 96% were seen once. The CDR3 covers 15 residues. The V and J ends lost 4 bases and 0 bases respectively, with 7 bases between them. Germline assignment: CDR1 MGHRA and CDR2 YSYEKL. The receptor's source is a human donor in good health. Sequencing was carried out using T cells isolated from PBMCs. The rearrangement joins TRBV4-1 to TRBJ2-6, with D uncertain. As DNA, the CDR3 is TGCGCCAGCAGCCTCGTAGACTCTGGGGCCAACGTCCTGACTTTC. Its translation is CASSLVDSGANVLTF.